Listed here are 31 T cell receptor beta chains from one sample, sequenced in a study of T cells in Graves' hyperthyroidism and ophthalmopathy. Amplification targeted TCR beta CDR3 regions from RNA transcripts. RT-PCR in the first round (using the HTBI primer set) targeted the TCR CDR3. TCRdb itself ran the multiplex PCR reads through MiXCR, one entry per CDR3 protein. Here the sample spans some 510,000 distinct CDR3 sequences, around 20% being singletons. The sample taken for sequencing was blood. The receptor source for this set is a man aged 18 to 30 with Graves' hyperthyroidism.

This clonotype came up many times. This chain connects TRBV6-1 to TRBJ1-5; possible D gene TRBD1, 5 bases. Trimming took off 8 bases at V and 5 bases at J, with 19 bases between the two ends. The CDR3 consists of 15 residues. Germline assignment: CDR1 MNHNS and CDR2 SASEGT. CDR3 in DNA: TGTGCCAGCTACGCAGGGAGTGGGGGTTATCAGCCCCAGCATTTT. Translated: CASYAGSGGYQPQHF.

This clonotype was seen repeatedly, ten times or more. The chain has TRBV12-3 or TRBV12-4 and TRBJ1-2, with 9 nucleotides matching TRBD1. V shed 6 bases, J shed 8 bases, and the junction held 7 bases outside the gene matches. CDR3 length: 13 residues. CDR3 coding DNA: TGTGCCAGCAGCCCTAGGACAGGGGAAGGCTACACCTTC. Its translation is CASSPRTGEGYTF.

This clonotype has only a few counts. The chain recombines TRBV30 with TRBJ1-2, with D unresolved. V lost 5 bases and J lost 8, with 18 bases in between. The CDR3 runs 13 residues. Germline lookup yields CDR1 GTSNPN and CDR2 SVGIG (reference sequence). CDR3 in amino acids: CAWLLEESLGYTF. The CDR3 DNA sequence: TGTGCCTGGCTACTTGAGGAGTCACTCGGCTACACCTTC.

There are many counts of this clonotype. V gene TRBV30 combines with J gene TRBJ2-6; D not resolved. Germline V gene data show CDR1 as GTSNPN and CDR2 as SVGIG (reference sequence). The CDR3 contains 13 residues. V was shortened by 7 bases and J by 2 bases, with 9 bases between the two germline ends. The CDR3: CALTEAGANVLTF. The CDR3 DNA follows: TGTGCCTTAACTGAAGCTGGGGCCAACGTCCTGACTTTC.

This chain uses TRBV30 with TRBJ2-7, with D perhaps matching TRBD1 or TRBD2 (6 bases each). The CDR3 loop spans 13 amino acids. Germline V gene sequence: CDR1 GTSNPN, CDR2 SVGIG (reference sequence). Trimming left V 7 bases short and J 6 bases short, with 19 bases between. The CDR3 bases are TGTGCCTACAATTCGGGGGCCCGGGTCGAGCAGTACTTC. Residues: CAYNSGARVEQYF.

This chain links TRBV5-1 with TRBJ1-2, with TRBD1 as a possible D gene (5 bases). Germline V gene lookup returns CDR1 SGHRS and CDR2 YFSETQ. V lost 7 bases and J 7 bases, leaving 11 bases between the germline ends. This CDR3 has 11 residues. CDR3 residues: CASGTEFGYTF. As DNA, the CDR3 is TGCGCCAGCGGGACCGAATTTGGCTACACCTTC.

This clonotype was seen ten or more times. This sequence joins TRBV5-1 and TRBJ1-1, with a possible D match to TRBD1 (5 bases). This CDR3 spans 13 amino acids. V was cut by 1 base and J by 8 bases, with 12 bases left in between. The germline CDR1 and CDR2 sequences are SGHRS and YFSETQ. The CDR3 nucleotides are TGCGCCAGCAGCTTGTGGGGGGACCGGGAAGCTTTCTTT. Amino acid sequence: CASSLWGDREAFF.

This clonotype was observed a handful of times. The genes are TRBV27 and TRBJ2-2; no clear D. The CDR3 has 13 residues. Germline V gives CDR1 MNHEY, CDR2 SMNVEV (reference sequence). Trimming removed 5 bases at V and 5 bases at J, with 9 bases between. The CDR3 DNA reads as TGTGCCAGCAGTCCCCTGGCGACCGGGGAGCTGTTTTTT. Translation gives CASSPLATGELFF.

The chain uses TRBV20-1 and TRBJ2-7; D perhaps matches TRBD2 (6 bases). Trimming took off 7 bases at V and 1 base at J, with 23 bases between the two ends. The CDR3 has 16 residues. Per the germline V gene, CDR1 is DFQATT and CDR2 is SNEGSKA (reference sequence). The CDR3 DNA sequence: TGCAGTGGATCAGACCCAGGCGGGACGATATCCTACGAGCAGTACTTC. It translates to CSGSDPGGTISYEQYF.

A remark on this clonotype: It may be a read error: a sequence one base away is much more abundant. The chain employs TRBV11-1 and TRBJ2-2, with D unclear. V was trimmed by 1 base and J by 2 bases, leaving 14 bases between them. The CDR3 is 17 residues long. Germline V CDR1 and CDR2: SGHAT, FQDESV (reference sequence). CDR3 loop: CASSLDGTVDNTGELFF. As DNA, the CDR3 is TGTGCCAGCAGCTTAGATGGTACAGTGGACAACACCGGGGAGCTGTTTTTT. The variable domain in full, with the rest retrieved from reference TRBV11-1 and TRBJ2-2, is EAEVAQSPRYKITEKSQAVAFWCDPISGHATLYWYRQILGQGPELLVQFQDESVVDDSQLPKDRFSAERLKGVDSTLKIQPAELGDSAMYLCASSLDGTVDNTGELFFGEGSRLTVL.

This clonotype has ten or more counts. The rearrangement uses TRBV19 and TRBJ1-2; no definite D call. CDR3 length: 13 amino acids. The germline V gene has CDR1 LNHDA and CDR2 SQIVND (reference sequence). V lost 5 bases and J 4 bases, leaving 11 bases between the germline ends. CDR3 nucleotides: TGTGCCAGTAGTCCTGACAACGTCTATGGCTACACCTTC. This translates into CASSPDNVYGYTF.

This clonotype has a count of ten or more. Written as DNA, the CDR3 is TGTGCCAGCAGTGAACGGGGGACAGGGGCGCCACTTGGCTATGGCTACACCTTC. Residues: CASSERGTGAPLGYGYTF. This chain links TRBV6-1 with TRBJ1-2; the match to TRBD1 covers 10 bases. V lost 2 bases, J lost 4 bases, and 13 bases stayed unmatched. This CDR3 region has 18 residues. Germline CDR1 and CDR2: MNHNS and SASEGT.

The chain couples TRBV27 to TRBJ1-5, with D possibly TRBD1 on 5 matching bases. The CDR3 consists of 14 residues. The germline V gene encodes CDR1 MNHEY and CDR2 SMNVEV (reference sequence). V was trimmed by 8 bases and J by 3 bases, leaving 14 bases between them. Here the CDR3 DNA reads TGTGCCAGCCGAGTAGGGGTTTCCAATCAGCCCCAGCATTTT. It specifies CASRVGVSNQPQHF.

The V call is TRBV6-2 or TRBV6-3, the J call TRBJ1-6; perhaps TRBD1 as D (5 bases). CDR1 MNHEY and CDR2 SVGEGT come from the germline V gene. The V end was cut by 6 bases, the J end by 2 bases, with 20 bases between. The CDR3 is 18 residues long. CDR3 nucleotides: TGTGCCAGCAGCCATGTCGGGGGACGGCTCCCCTATAATTCACCCCTCCACTTT. Translating gives CASSHVGGRLPYNSPLHF.

The table lists this clonotype with a few counts. One end of the junction varies from germline; a read error may be responsible. The chain combines TRBV9 with TRBJ2-7; D is possibly TRBD1 (5 bases). Germline-derived CDR1 and CDR2 are SGDLS and YYNGEE. The CDR3 contains 15 residues. The CDR3: CASSVAAGQGYKQYF. The CDR3 coding sequence is TGTGCCAGCAGCGTAGCGGCAGGCCAGGGCTACAAGCAGTACTTC.

This clonotype was found many times. The V call is TRBV3-1, the J call TRBJ2-5, with D tentatively TRBD2 (5 bases). Deletions cut 3 bases from V and 5 bases from J, with 10 bases between. The germline CDR1 and CDR2 sequences are LGHDT and YNNKEL (reference sequence). The CDR3 spans 13 residues. CDR3 coding DNA: TGTGCCAGCAGCCATCTAGCCAGCGAGACCCAGTACTTC. This encodes CASSHLASETQYF.

This clonotype occurred many times. The chain employs TRBV6-1 and TRBJ1-5; no firm D call. The germline gives CDR1 MNHNS, CDR2 SASEGT. Trimming cost V 5 bases and J 2 bases, with 13 bases left between them. The length of the CDR3 is 15 residues. The CDR3 loop is CASSPRRMGNQPQHF. In DNA, the CDR3 is TGTGCCAGCAGTCCACGACGCATGGGCAATCAGCCCCAGCATTTT.

This sequence joins TRBV20-1 and TRBJ1-5; 9 nucleotides match TRBD1. This CDR3 contains 16 residues. The germline CDR1 and CDR2 sequences are DFQATT and SNEGSKA (reference sequence). V lost 0 bases, J lost 7 bases, and 10 bases stayed unmatched. CDR3 sequence (DNA): TGCAGTGCTAGAGATCGGCCCGGGACAGGGCTCCAGCCCCAGCATTTT. This encodes CSARDRPGTGLQPQHF.

This clonotype was picked up many times. This chain connects TRBV13 to TRBJ2-5; 11 nucleotides align to TRBD1. Germline CDR1 and CDR2: PRHDT and FYEKMQ (reference sequence). The V segment lost 6 bases and the J segment 3 bases; nucleotides outside the gene matches: 3. The CDR3 runs to 14 residues. The CDR3 here is CASRRTGGEETQYF. Here the CDR3 DNA reads TGTGCCAGCAGGCGGACAGGGGGCGAAGAGACCCAGTACTTC.

Ten or more counts support this clonotype. The chain recombines TRBV6-5 with TRBJ1-1; TRBD1 agrees at 7 bases. The CDR3 covers 15 residues. The V segment lost 0 bases and the J segment 5 bases; nucleotides outside the gene matches: 6. CDR1 and CDR2 (germline): MNHEY, SVGAGI. The CDR3 DNA reads as TGTGCCAGCAGTTACTCTTTATGGGACAGTACTGAAGCTTTCTTT. It yields the protein CASSYSLWDSTEAFF.

This clonotype was seen at least ten times. This chain uses TRBV12-3 or TRBV12-4 with TRBJ2-3; TRBD1 matches at 7 bases. Germline trimming cut 5 bases from V and 7 bases from J; bases unmatched to any gene: 12. The CDR3 runs to 15 residues. The CDR3 DNA reads TGTGCCAGCAGTCAGCCGACAGGGTCCAAATATACGCAGTATTTT. Amino acids: CASSQPTGSKYTQYF.

This clonotype was found many times. The chain is built from TRBV10-3 and TRBJ2-7; no clear D gene. CDR1 is ENHRY and CDR2 is SYGVKD in the germline V gene. The CDR3 loop spans 14 amino acids. Trimming left V 0 bases short and J 7 bases short, with 13 bases between. CDR3 residues: CAISESGPLREQYF. Written as DNA, the CDR3 is TGTGCCATCAGTGAGTCGGGCCCTTTGAGGGAGCAGTACTTC.

Many counts were recorded for this clonotype. The rearrangement uses TRBV4-1 and TRBJ2-5; the D gene is possibly TRBD2 (6 bases). The length of the CDR3 is 16 residues. Germline V CDR1 and CDR2: MGHRA, YSYEKL. Trimming shortened V by 3 bases and J by 5 bases, and 19 bases separated the two germline ends. CDR3 coding DNA: TGCGCCAGCAGCCAGCTGTTAGCGGAAGGGAAGGAGACCCAGTACTTC. Encoded protein: CASSQLLAEGKETQYF.

This clonotype was detected only once. J is TRBJ1-2 and V is TRBV11-2; D gene uncertain. The V gene's germline CDR1 is SGHAT and CDR2 FQNNGV. Trimming removed 5 bases from V and 4 bases from J, with 11 bases in between. CDR3 length: 13 amino acids. CDR3 DNA sequence: TGTGCCAGCAGCGTCGGGAGAAGCTATGGCTACACCTTC. This sequence encodes CASSVGRSYGYTF.

This clonotype was detected many times. As DNA, the CDR3 is TGCAGTGCCTCTGAGAACTTAGCTAACTATGGCTACACCTTC. This codes for CSASENLANYGYTF. The gene calls are TRBV20-1 and TRBJ1-2; no firm D call. V was trimmed by 6 bases and J by 0 bases, leaving 14 bases between them. The CDR3 is 14 amino acids. From germline, CDR1 is DFQATT and CDR2 SNEGSKA (reference sequence).

The rearrangement joins TRBV6-1 to TRBJ2-2; D call uncertain. The CDR3 has 17 residues. Germline V lookup: CDR1 MNHNS, CDR2 SASEGT. Trimming stripped 4 bases from V and 1 base from J, with 16 bases between. The CDR3 bases are TGTGCCAGCAGTGTGAGAGAGAGCAGGCTGAACACCGGGGAGCTGTTTTTT. Residues: CASSVRESRLNTGELFF.

V and J are TRBV27 and TRBJ2-7; 10 bases agree with TRBD2. Trimming at V came to 7 bases and at J to 6 bases, leaving 15 bases not matched to a gene. This CDR3 has 16 amino acids. Germline loops: CDR1 MNHEY, CDR2 SMNVEV (reference sequence). The DNA of the CDR3 is TGTGCCAGCACCCCGACAGGGCTAGCGGGAGCGGGCGAGCAGTACTTC. This encodes CASTPTGLAGAGEQYF.

DNA for the CDR3: TGTGCCAGCAGCTTAGTCAGGGAGGAAGAAGCTTTCTTT. Translation gives CASSLVREEEAFF. V is TRBV7-2 and J is TRBJ1-1, with D perhaps TRBD1 (5 bases). The CDR3 length is 13 residues. CDR1 and CDR2 (germline): SGHTA, FQGNSA. Trimming left V 1 base short and J 8 bases short, with 11 bases between.

The count of this clonotype is one. It may be a read error: a sequence one base away is much more abundant. Here the CDR3 omits its conserved ending phenylalanine or tryptophan, so a read error is the likely source. This sequence joins TRBV12-3 or TRBV12-4 and TRBJ1-2; D remains ambiguous. The CDR3 spans 13 residues. V was trimmed by 7 bases and J by 3 bases, leaving 12 bases between them. CDR3: CASTPFGDYGYTV. CDR3 coding DNA: TGTGCCAGCACCCCCTTTGGGGACTATGGCTACACCGTC.

Points on this clonotype: A read error may be the cause here, since a much bigger clone is one base away. This chain connects TRBV28 to TRBJ2-5; TRBD1 aligns across 7 bases. CDR1 and CDR2 (germline): MDHEN, SYDVKM. This CDR3 contains 16 residues. Trimming at V came to 6 bases and at J to 7 bases, leaving 17 bases not matched to a gene. The DNA for the CDR3 is TGTGCCAGCAGCCAGGGCCAACAGGGGCGCAAAGGGACCCAGTACTTC. Amino acid sequence: CASSQGQQGRKGTQYF.

Ten or more counts support this clonotype. This chain uses TRBV5-5 with TRBJ1-5; TRBD1 aligns across 7 bases. The CDR3 sequence is 16 residues long. V lost 0 bases, J lost 4 bases, and 7 bases stayed unmatched. Looked up from germline, CDR1 is SGHKS and CDR2 is YYEKEE (reference sequence). CDR3 in amino acids: CASSLVGTGVNQPQHF. DNA for the CDR3: TGTGCCAGCAGCTTGGTCGGTACAGGGGTGAATCAGCCCCAGCATTTT. The full variable domain, completed using reference TRBV5-5 and TRBJ1-5, is DAGVTQSPTHLIKTRGQQVTLRCSPISGHKSVSWYQQVLGQGPQFIFQYYEKEERGRGNFPDRFSARQFPNYSSELNVNALLLGDSALYLCASSLVGTGVNQPQHFGDGTRLSIL.